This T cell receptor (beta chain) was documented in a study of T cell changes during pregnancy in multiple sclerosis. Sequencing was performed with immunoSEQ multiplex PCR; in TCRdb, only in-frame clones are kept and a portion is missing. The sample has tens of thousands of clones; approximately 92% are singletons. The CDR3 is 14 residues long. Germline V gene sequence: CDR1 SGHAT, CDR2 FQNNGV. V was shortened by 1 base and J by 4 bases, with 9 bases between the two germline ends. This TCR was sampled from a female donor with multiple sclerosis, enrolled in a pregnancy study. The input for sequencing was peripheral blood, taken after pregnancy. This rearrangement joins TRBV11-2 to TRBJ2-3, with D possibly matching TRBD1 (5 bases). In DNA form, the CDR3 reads TGTGCCAGCAGCTTAGGATGGGGCGCAGATACGCAGTATTTT. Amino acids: CASSLGWGADTQYF.